This TCR beta chain was found in a study of neurological immune-mediated disorders. Study-wide findings and caveats: The expanded clones of different subjects shared no CDR3 amino acid sequences (suggesting private repertoires in all groups).

TCRdb fed the 5' RACE reads into MiXCR, producing one record per CDR3 protein. The table has some 65,000 distinct CDR3 sequences, around 4% seen once. Germline CDR1 SEHNR, CDR2 FQNEAQ (reference sequence). The CDR3 length is 13 residues. V gave up 5 bases and J gave up 9 bases, with 11 bases separating them. The table lists this clonotype with a few counts. Its antigen remains unknown. J is TRBJ1-6 and V is TRBV7-9, with D perhaps matching TRBD1 (5 bases). This TCR came from a man between 45 and 60 years old with multiple sclerosis. The sequenced material came from PBMCs. The DNA for the CDR3 is TGTGCCAGCAGCGCCCGCGGGGGTTCACCCCTCCACTTT. Protein sequence: CASSARGGSPLHF.